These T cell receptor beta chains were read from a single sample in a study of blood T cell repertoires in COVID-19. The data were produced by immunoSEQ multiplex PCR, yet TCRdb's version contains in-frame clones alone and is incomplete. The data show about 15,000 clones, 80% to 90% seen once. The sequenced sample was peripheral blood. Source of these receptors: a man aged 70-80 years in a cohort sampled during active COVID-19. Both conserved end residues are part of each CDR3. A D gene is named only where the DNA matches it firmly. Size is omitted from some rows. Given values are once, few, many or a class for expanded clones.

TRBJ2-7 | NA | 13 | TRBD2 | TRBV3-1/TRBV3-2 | CASSLGLAYEQYF | TGTGCCAGCAGCCTCGGACTAGCCTACGAGCAGTACTTC
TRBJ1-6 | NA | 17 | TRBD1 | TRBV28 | CASRSGTASSYNSPLHF | TGTGCCAGCAGGTCGGGGACAGCGAGCTCCTATAATTCACCCCTCCACTTT
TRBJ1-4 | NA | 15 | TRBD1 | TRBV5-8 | CASSQTGTGDEKLFF | TGTGCCAGCAGTCAAACCGGGACAGGGGATGAAAAACTGTTTTTT
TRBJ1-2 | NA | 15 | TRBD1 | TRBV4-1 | CASSPGTGANYGYTF | TGCGCCAGCAGCCCCGGGACAGGGGCTAACTATGGCTACACCTTC
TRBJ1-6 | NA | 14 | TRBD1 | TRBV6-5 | CASSRQGENSPLHF | TGTGCCAGCAGCCGACAGGGGGAGAATTCACCCCTCCACTTT
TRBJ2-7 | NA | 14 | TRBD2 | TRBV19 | CASSSSGSGYEQYF | TGTGCCAGTAGTAGTAGCGGGAGCGGCTACGAGCAGTACTTC
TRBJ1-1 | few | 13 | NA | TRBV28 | CATHGVRYTEAFF | TGTGCCACCCACGGGGTTCGGTACACTGAAGCTTTCTTT
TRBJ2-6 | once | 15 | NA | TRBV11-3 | CASSFSGPGANVLTF | TGTGCCAGCAGCTTCTCAGGCCCTGGGGCCAACGTCCTGACTTTC
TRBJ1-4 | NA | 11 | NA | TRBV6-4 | CAPPSNEKLFF | TGTGCCCCCCCCTCTAATGAAAAACTGTTTTTT
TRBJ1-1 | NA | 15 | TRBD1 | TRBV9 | CASSRTTGENTEAFF | TGTGCCAGCAGCAGAACGACAGGGGAGAACACTGAAGCTTTCTTT
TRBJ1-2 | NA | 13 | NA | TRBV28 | CASKGGGTYGYTF | TGTGCCAGCAAGGGGGGGGGCACCTATGGCTACACCTTC
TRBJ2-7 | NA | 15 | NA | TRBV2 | CASRPGRGDSYEQYF | TGTGCCAGCAGACCCGGGAGAGGAGACTCCTACGAGCAGTACTTC
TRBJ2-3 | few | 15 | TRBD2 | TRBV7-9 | CASSLEFQGLITQYF | TGTGCCAGCAGCTTAGAGTTCCAGGGACTAATTACGCAGTATTTT
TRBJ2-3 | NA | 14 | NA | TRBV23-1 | CASSRTPLTDTQYF | TGCGCCAGCAGTCGAACCCCCCTAACAGATACGCAGTATTTT
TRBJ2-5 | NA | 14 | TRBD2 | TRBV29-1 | CSVDRGTGGETQYF | TGCAGCGTTGATAGAGGGACGGGGGGAGAGACCCAGTACTTC
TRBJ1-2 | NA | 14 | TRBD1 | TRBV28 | CASSAAGQFYGYTF | TGTGCCAGCAGTGCTGCGGGACAGTTCTATGGCTACACCTTC
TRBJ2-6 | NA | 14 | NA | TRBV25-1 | CASGGGSGANVLTF | TGTGCCAGCGGCGGTGGCTCTGGGGCCAACGTCCTGACTTTC
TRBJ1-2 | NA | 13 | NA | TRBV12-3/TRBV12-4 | CASSLPPQGGYTF | TGTGCCAGCAGTTTACCACCCCAGGGCGGCTACACCTTC
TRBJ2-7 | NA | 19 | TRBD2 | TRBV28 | CASSELPTASSGSLYEQYF | TGTGCCAGCAGTGAACTCCCGACCGCCTCTAGCGGGAGTCTCTACGAGCAGTACTTC
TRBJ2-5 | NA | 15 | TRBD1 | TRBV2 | CASSPPGQGGETQYF | TGTGCCAGCAGTCCCCCGGGACAGGGTGGAGAGACCCAGTACTTC
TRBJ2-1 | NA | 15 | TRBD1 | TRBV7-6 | CASSLDGTGYNEQFF | TGTGCCAGCAGCTTAGACGGGACAGGGTACAATGAGCAGTTCTTC
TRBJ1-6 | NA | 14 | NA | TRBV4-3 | CASSQAGIPSPLHF | TGCGCCAGCAGCCAAGCAGGGATTCCTTCACCCCTCCACTTT
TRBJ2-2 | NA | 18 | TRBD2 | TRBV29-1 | CSAEGGLAGGPNTGELFF | TGCAGCGCTGAGGGTGGACTAGCGGGAGGACCCAACACCGGGGAGCTGTTTTTT
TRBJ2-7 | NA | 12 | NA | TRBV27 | CASMGVSYEQYF | TGTGCCAGCATGGGAGTCTCCTACGAGCAGTACTTC
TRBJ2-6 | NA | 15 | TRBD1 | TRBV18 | CASSPDRAGANVLTF | TGTGCCAGCTCACCCGACAGGGCTGGGGCCAACGTCCTGACTTTC
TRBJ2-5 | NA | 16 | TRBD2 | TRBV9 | CASSVDVAGVRETQYF | TGTGCCAGCAGCGTAGATGTGGCGGGAGTTCGAGAGACCCAGTACTTC
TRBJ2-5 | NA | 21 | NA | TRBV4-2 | CASSQDLDPKTGASRGQTQYF | TGTGCCAGCAGCCAAGATCTTGATCCGAAGACCGGCGCATCCAGGGGCCAGACCCAGTACTTC
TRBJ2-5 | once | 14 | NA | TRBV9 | CASSVEGSQETQYF | TGTGCCAGCAGCGTAGAGGGGTCCCAAGAGACCCAGTACTTC
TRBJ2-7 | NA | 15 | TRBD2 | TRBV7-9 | CASSFGLAGAYEQYF | TGTGCCAGCAGCTTTGGACTAGCGGGGGCCTACGAGCAGTACTTC
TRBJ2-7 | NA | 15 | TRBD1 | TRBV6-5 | CASSRAGQGAYEQYF | TGTGCCAGCAGCCGGGCGGGACAGGGAGCCTACGAGCAGTACTTC
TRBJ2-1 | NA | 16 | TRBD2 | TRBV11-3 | CASSLGTSGSHNEQFF | TGTGCCAGCAGCTTAGGTACCAGCGGGAGCCACAATGAGCAGTTCTTC
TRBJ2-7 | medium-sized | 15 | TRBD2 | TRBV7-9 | CASSTGLAEGDEQYF | TGTGCCAGCAGCACCGGACTAGCGGAGGGGGACGAGCAGTACTTC
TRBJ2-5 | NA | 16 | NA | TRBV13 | CASSQEALDGQETQYF | TGTGCCAGCAGCCAGGAGGCCCTTGATGGGCAAGAGACCCAGTACTTC
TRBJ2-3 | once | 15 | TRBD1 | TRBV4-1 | CASSQQTGSTDTQYF | TGCGCCAGCAGCCAACAGACAGGGTCAACAGATACGCAGTATTTT
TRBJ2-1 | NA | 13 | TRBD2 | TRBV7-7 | CASGSDLDNEQFF | TGTGCTAGCGGGAGTGATCTCGACAATGAGCAGTTCTTC
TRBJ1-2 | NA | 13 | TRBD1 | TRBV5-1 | CASSLQGAEGYTF | TGCGCCAGCAGCCTACAGGGGGCGGAAGGCTACACCTTC
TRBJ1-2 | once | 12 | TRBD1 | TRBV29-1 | CSVGTGSYGYTF | TGCAGCGTAGGGACAGGGTCCTATGGCTACACCTTC
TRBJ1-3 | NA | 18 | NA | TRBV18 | CASSPNPAQGSSGNTIYF | TGTGCCAGCTCACCGAACCCCGCACAGGGTTCCTCTGGAAACACCATATATTTT
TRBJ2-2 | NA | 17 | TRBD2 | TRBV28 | CASSPGLAGWNTGELFF | TGTGCCAGCAGTCCCGGACTAGCGGGGTGGAACACCGGGGAGCTGTTTTTT
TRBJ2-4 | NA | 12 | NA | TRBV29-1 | CSVEERVNIQYF | TGCAGCGTTGAAGAGAGGGTGAACATTCAGTACTTC
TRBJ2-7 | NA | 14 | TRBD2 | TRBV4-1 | CASSRGLTTYEQYF | TGCGCCAGCAGCCGGGGACTAACAACCTACGAGCAGTACTTC
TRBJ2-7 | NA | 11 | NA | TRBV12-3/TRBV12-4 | CASSSNYEQYF | TGTGCCAGCAGTTCTAATTACGAGCAGTACTTC
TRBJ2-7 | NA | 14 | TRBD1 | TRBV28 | CASKGQGITYEQYF | TGTGCCAGCAAGGGACAGGGGATTACCTACGAGCAGTACTTC
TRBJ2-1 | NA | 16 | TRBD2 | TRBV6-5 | CASSYSGGRVGTEQFF | TGTGCCAGCAGTTACTCTGGCGGGAGGGTTGGGACTGAGCAGTTCTTC
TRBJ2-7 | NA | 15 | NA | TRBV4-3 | CASSQGWENSYEQYF | TGCGCCAGCAGCCAAGGATGGGAGAACTCCTACGAGCAGTACTTC
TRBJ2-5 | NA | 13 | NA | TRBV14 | CASSRRGQETQYF | TGTGCCAGCAGCAGGAGGGGCCAAGAGACCCAGTACTTC